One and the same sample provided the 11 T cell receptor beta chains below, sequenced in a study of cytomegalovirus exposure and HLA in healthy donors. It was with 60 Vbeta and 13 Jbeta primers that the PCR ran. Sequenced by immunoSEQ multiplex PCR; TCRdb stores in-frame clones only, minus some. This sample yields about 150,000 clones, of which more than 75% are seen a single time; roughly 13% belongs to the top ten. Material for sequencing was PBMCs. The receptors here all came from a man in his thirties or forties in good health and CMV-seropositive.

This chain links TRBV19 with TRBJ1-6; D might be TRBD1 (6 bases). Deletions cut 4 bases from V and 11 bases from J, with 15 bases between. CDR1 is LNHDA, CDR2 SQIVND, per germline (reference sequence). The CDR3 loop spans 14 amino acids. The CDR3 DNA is TGTGCCAGTAGTAACCAGGGGCCTGGGACACCCCTCCACTTT. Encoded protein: CASSNQGPGTPLHF.

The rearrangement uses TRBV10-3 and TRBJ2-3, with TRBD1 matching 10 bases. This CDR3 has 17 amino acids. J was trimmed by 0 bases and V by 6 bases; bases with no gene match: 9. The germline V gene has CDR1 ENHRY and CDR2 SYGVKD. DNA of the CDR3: TGTGCCATCAGGGGGTCGACAGGGGGCTCAAGCACAGATACGCAGTATTTT. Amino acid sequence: CAIRGSTGGSSTDTQYF.

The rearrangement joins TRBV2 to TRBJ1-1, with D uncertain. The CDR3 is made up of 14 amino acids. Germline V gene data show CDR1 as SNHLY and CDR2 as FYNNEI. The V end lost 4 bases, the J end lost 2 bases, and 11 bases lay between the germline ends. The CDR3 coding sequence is TGTGCCAGCAGTGCTCCCGGGTTAAACACTGAAGCTTTCTTT. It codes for CASSAPGLNTEAFF.

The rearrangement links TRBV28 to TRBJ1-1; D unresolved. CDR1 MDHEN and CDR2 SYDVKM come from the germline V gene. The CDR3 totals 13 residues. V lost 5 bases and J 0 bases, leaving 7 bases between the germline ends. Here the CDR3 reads CASSQALNTEAFF. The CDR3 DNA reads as TGTGCCAGCAGTCAAGCCCTGAACACTGAAGCTTTCTTT.

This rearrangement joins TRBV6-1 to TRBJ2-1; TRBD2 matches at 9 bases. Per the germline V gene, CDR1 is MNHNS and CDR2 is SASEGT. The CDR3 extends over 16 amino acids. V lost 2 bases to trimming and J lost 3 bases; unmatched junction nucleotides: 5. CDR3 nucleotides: TGTGCCAGCAGTGAAAAGGCTAGCGGGGTCTACAATGAGCAGTTCTTC. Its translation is CASSEKASGVYNEQFF.

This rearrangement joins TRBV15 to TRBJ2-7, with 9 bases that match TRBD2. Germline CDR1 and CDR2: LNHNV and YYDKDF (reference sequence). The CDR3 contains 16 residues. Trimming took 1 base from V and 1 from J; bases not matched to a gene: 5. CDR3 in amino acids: CATSRGGSGSSYEQYF. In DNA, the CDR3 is TGTGCCACCAGCAGAGGAGGTAGCGGGAGTTCCTACGAGCAGTACTTC.

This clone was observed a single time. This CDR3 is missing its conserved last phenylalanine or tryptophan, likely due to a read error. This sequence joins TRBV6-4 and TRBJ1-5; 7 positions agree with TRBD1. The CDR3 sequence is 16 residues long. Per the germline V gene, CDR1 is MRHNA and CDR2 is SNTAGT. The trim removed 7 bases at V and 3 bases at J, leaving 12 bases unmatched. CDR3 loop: CASNNLQGDNNQPQHL. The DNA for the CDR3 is TGTGCCAGCAACAACCTCCAGGGGGATAACAATCAGCCCCAGCATCTT.

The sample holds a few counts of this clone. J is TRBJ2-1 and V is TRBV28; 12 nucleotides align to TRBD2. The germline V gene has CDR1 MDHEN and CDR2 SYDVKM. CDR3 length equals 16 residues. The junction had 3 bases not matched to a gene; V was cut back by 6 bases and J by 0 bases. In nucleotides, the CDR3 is TGTGCCAGCAGCCTGGGACTAGCGGGCTCCTACAATGAGCAGTTCTTC. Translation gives CASSLGLAGSYNEQFF. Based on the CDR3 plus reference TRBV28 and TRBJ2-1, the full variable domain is DVKVTQSSRYLVKRTGEKVFLECVQDMDHENMFWYRQDPGLGLRLIYFSYDVKMKEKGDIPEGYSVSREKKERFSLILESASTNQTSMYLCASSLGLAGSYNEQFFGPGTRLTVL.

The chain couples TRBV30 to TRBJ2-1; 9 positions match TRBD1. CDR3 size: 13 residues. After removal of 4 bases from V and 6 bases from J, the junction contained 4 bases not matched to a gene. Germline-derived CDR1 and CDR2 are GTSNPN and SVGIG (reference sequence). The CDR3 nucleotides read TGTGCCTGGAACGGACAGGGGCTCAATGAGCAGTTCTTC. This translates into CAWNGQGLNEQFF.

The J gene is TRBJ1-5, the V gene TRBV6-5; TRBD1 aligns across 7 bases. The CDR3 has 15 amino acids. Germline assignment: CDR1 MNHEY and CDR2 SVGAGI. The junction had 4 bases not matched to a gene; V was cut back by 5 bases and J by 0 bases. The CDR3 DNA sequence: TGTGCCAGCAGTCCCCGGGACAGTAGCAATCAGCCCCAGCATTTT. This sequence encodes CASSPRDSSNQPQHF.

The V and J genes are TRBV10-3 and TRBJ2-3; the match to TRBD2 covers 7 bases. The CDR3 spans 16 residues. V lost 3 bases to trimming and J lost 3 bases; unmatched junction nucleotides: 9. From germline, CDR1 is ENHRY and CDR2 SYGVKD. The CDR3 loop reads CAISDQTSEATDTQYF. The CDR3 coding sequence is TGTGCCATCAGTGACCAAACTAGCGAAGCAACAGATACGCAGTATTTT.